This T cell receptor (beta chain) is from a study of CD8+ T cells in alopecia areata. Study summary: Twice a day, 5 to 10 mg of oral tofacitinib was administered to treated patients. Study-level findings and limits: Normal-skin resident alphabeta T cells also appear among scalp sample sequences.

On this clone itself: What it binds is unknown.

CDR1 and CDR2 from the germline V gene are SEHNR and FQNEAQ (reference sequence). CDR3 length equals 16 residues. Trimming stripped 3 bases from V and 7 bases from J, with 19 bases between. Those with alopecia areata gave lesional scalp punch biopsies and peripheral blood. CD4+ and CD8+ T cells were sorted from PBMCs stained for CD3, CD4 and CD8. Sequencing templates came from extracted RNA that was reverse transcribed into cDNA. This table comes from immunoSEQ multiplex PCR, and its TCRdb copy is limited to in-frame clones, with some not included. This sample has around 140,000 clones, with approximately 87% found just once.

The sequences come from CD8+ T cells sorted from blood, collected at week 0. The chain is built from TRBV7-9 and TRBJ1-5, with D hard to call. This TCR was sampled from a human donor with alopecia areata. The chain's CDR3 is CASSFSKPVRGQPQHF. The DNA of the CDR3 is TGTGCCAGCAGCTTTAGTAAACCCGTCCGCGGGCAGCCCCAGCATTTT.